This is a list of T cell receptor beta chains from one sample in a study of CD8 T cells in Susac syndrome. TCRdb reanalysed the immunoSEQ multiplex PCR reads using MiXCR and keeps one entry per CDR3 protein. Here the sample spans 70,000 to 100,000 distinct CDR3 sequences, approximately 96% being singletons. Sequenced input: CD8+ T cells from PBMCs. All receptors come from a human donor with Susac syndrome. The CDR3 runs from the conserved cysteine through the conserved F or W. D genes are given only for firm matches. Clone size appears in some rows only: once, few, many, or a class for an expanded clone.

DNA: TGTGCCAGCAGCCAAGCCACAGGGGATGACTATGGCTACACCTTC
CDR3: CASSQATGDDYGYTF
J: TRBJ1-2
D: TRBD1
V: TRBV16
size: NA

DNA: TGTGCCAGCAGCTCCGGCTCCCCCGGGACAGGGAATTCACCCCTCCACTTT
CDR3: CASSSGSPGTGNSPLHF
J: TRBJ1-6
D: TRBD1
V: TRBV11-2
size: NA

DNA: TGTGCCACCAGCAGATACAGCGGGGGGGACGTGCCCTACAATGAGCAGTTCTTC
CDR3: CATSRYSGGDVPYNEQFF
J: TRBJ2-1
D: TRBD2
V: TRBV15
size: NA

DNA: TGTGCCAGCAGCCTGAAGATGGACGGATCCAACTATGGCTACACCTTC
CDR3: CASSLKMDGSNYGYTF
J: TRBJ1-2
D: NA
V: TRBV27
size: NA

DNA: TGTGCTAGTGGTTTGGTCGGAGTCTCCGGGGCCAACGTCCTGACTTTC
CDR3: CASGLVGVSGANVLTF
J: TRBJ2-6
D: NA
V: TRBV12-5
size: NA

DNA: TGTGCCAGCAGTTTAGCTCCCGGGGCCGATTCACCCCTCCACTTT
CDR3: CASSLAPGADSPLHF
J: TRBJ1-6
D: NA
V: TRBV12-3/TRBV12-4
size: NA

DNA: TGTGCCATCAAGGACAGGGGTGACACTGAAGCTTTCTTT
CDR3: CAIKDRGDTEAFF
J: TRBJ1-1
D: TRBD1
V: TRBV2
size: NA

DNA: TGCAGCGCCGGGGACAGAAATTCACCCCTCCACTTT
CDR3: CSAGDRNSPLHF
J: TRBJ1-6
D: TRBD1
V: TRBV29-1
size: NA

DNA: TGCGCCAGCAGCCTAATGACAGGTTCGAACACTGAAGCTTTCTTT
CDR3: CASSLMTGSNTEAFF
J: TRBJ1-1
D: NA
V: TRBV5-1
size: NA

DNA: TGTGCCAGCAGCCAAGGGGTCCGAGAGACCCAGTACTTC
CDR3: CASSQGVRETQYF
J: TRBJ2-5
D: NA
V: TRBV14
size: NA

DNA: TGCGCCAGCAGCCAACCCCCAGCGGGGGAAAGGGATACGCAGTATTTT
CDR3: CASSQPPAGERDTQYF
J: TRBJ2-3
D: TRBD2
V: TRBV4-1
size: NA

DNA: TGCAGTGCTGTTTCTCGGCCAACTAGCAATCAGCCCCAGCATTTT
CDR3: CSAVSRPTSNQPQHF
J: TRBJ1-5
D: NA
V: TRBV20-1
size: NA

DNA: TGCAGCGTTGCCCAGACTAGCGGGCGGGACACCGGGGAGCTGTTTTTT
CDR3: CSVAQTSGRDTGELFF
J: TRBJ2-2
D: TRBD2
V: TRBV29-1
size: NA

DNA: TGCAGTGCTATCCAATCCGAAATGGACAGCCTTAACTATGGCTACACCTTC
CDR3: CSAIQSEMDSLNYGYTF
J: TRBJ1-2
D: NA
V: TRBV20-1
size: NA

DNA: TGCGCCAGCAGCCAACCCTGGGGGGAACAAGAGACCCAGTACTTC
CDR3: CASSQPWGEQETQYF
J: TRBJ2-5
D: NA
V: TRBV4-1
size: once

DNA: TGTGCCAGCTCACCCCTCGGGAACACTGAAGCTTTCTTT
CDR3: CASSPLGNTEAFF
J: TRBJ1-1
D: NA
V: TRBV18
size: NA

DNA: TGCAGTGCTAGACGCAGGGCCAACCGCTTCTATGGCTACACCTTC
CDR3: CSARRRANRFYGYTF
J: TRBJ1-2
D: NA
V: TRBV20-1
size: NA

DNA: TGTGCCAGCAGCGCGGGACTCCAAACTGCCTACGAGCAGTACTTC
CDR3: CASSAGLQTAYEQYF
J: TRBJ2-7
D: NA
V: TRBV27
size: NA

DNA: TGCAGCGTGGACCGTCTCTCTGGCTACACCTTC
CDR3: CSVDRLSGYTF
J: TRBJ1-2
D: NA
V: TRBV29-1
size: NA

DNA: TGTGCCACCAGTGATTCCGGGGCAGATTCGAATGAAAAACTGTTTTTT
CDR3: CATSDSGADSNEKLFF
J: TRBJ1-4
D: NA
V: TRBV24-1
size: NA

DNA: TGTGCCTCCGGACGGACAGGGAATGGCTACACCTTC
CDR3: CASGRTGNGYTF
J: TRBJ1-2
D: TRBD1
V: TRBV3-1
size: once

DNA: TGCGCCAGCAGCTTGGAAGGGACAGGCGCAACTAATGAAAAACTGTTTTTT
CDR3: CASSLEGTGATNEKLFF
J: TRBJ1-4
D: TRBD1
V: TRBV5-1
size: NA

DNA: TGTGCCAGCAGCTTACAGGGGACGGAGACCCAGTACTTC
CDR3: CASSLQGTETQYF
J: TRBJ2-5
D: NA
V: TRBV7-8
size: NA

DNA: TGTGCCACCAGCATGGACGGTAATGAAAAACTGTTTTTT
CDR3: CATSMDGNEKLFF
J: TRBJ1-4
D: NA
V: TRBV15
size: NA

DNA: TGTGCCAGCAGCTTAGCGCTTACCGATACGCAGTATTTT
CDR3: CASSLALTDTQYF
J: TRBJ2-3
D: NA
V: TRBV7-8
size: NA

DNA: TGTGCCAGCAGCTTAAGCCTTCAGGCTAACTATGGCTACACCTTC
CDR3: CASSLSLQANYGYTF
J: TRBJ1-2
D: NA
V: TRBV7-8
size: NA

DNA: TGTGCCAGTAGTAGGGGAGTCACCGGGGAGCTGTTTTTT
CDR3: CASSRGVTGELFF
J: TRBJ2-2
D: NA
V: TRBV19
size: NA

DNA: TGTGCCAGCAGTTCTCAAGGACAGTCGGCCTATGGCTACACCTTC
CDR3: CASSSQGQSAYGYTF
J: TRBJ1-2
D: NA
V: TRBV5-4
size: NA

DNA: TGCAGTGCTAACCCCGCAGGGTGGGACGAGCAGTACTTC
CDR3: CSANPAGWDEQYF
J: TRBJ2-7
D: NA
V: TRBV20-1
size: NA

DNA: TGTGCCAGCAGCTTGCCCCAGGGGGAGGCCGAGCAGTACTTC
CDR3: CASSLPQGEAEQYF
J: TRBJ2-7
D: NA
V: TRBV5-4
size: NA

DNA: TGTGCCAGTGCGGGACACCCGAACACTGAAGCTTTCTTT
CDR3: CASAGHPNTEAFF
J: TRBJ1-1
D: NA
V: TRBV9
size: NA

DNA: TGTGCCAGTAGTCGGCAGGGGTACACTGAAGCTTTCTTT
CDR3: CASSRQGYTEAFF
J: TRBJ1-1
D: NA
V: TRBV19
size: few

DNA: TGCAGCGTACCTAGCGACAGGGGGATATACACTGAAGCTTTCTTT
CDR3: CSVPSDRGIYTEAFF
J: TRBJ1-1
D: TRBD1
V: TRBV29-1
size: NA

DNA: TGTGCCAGCAGCGGGGCTTTAGGGATAACTGAAGCTTTCTTT
CDR3: CASSGALGITEAFF
J: TRBJ1-1
D: NA
V: TRBV3-1
size: NA

DNA: TGTGCCTGGAGTGGGGGGACCGAGAGCTCCTACGAGCAGTACTTC
CDR3: CAWSGGTESSYEQYF
J: TRBJ2-7
D: NA
V: TRBV30
size: NA

DNA: TGCGCCAGCAGCTCCGGGACGACCGACAATGAGCAGTTCTTC
CDR3: CASSSGTTDNEQFF
J: TRBJ2-1
D: NA
V: TRBV5-1
size: NA

DNA: TGTGCCAGCAGCTACGGGATGACAGTTGAAGCTTTCTTT
CDR3: CASSYGMTVEAFF
J: TRBJ1-1
D: NA
V: TRBV6-5
size: NA

DNA: TGTGCCAGCAGCGCTCGGGGGGCAGATTATGGCTACACCTTC
CDR3: CASSARGADYGYTF
J: TRBJ1-2
D: NA
V: TRBV5-4
size: NA

DNA: TGCGCCAGCAGCTTGGACGGATGGACCCAGTACTTC
CDR3: CASSLDGWTQYF
J: TRBJ2-5
D: NA
V: TRBV5-1
size: NA

DNA: TGCAGTGCCCGAACTAGCGGGGGGAGTACTTACAATGAGCAGTTCTTC
CDR3: CSARTSGGSTYNEQFF
J: TRBJ2-1
D: TRBD2
V: TRBV20-1
size: NA

DNA: TGCAGTGCTAGAGATTTCAGGATCGCTGGCAATCAGCCCCAGCATTTT
CDR3: CSARDFRIAGNQPQHF
J: TRBJ1-5
D: NA
V: TRBV20-1
size: NA

DNA: TGCGCCAGCAGCTCCCAGGGAGATGGCTACACCTTC
CDR3: CASSSQGDGYTF
J: TRBJ1-2
D: NA
V: TRBV5-1
size: NA

DNA: TGCAGTGCTGATCGGGATAGGATGAATGAGCAGTTCTTC
CDR3: CSADRDRMNEQFF
J: TRBJ2-1
D: NA
V: TRBV20-1
size: NA

DNA: TGTGCCAGCAGTTACTCGCCGGGTAACACCGGGGAGCTGTTTTTT
CDR3: CASSYSPGNTGELFF
J: TRBJ2-2
D: NA
V: TRBV6-2/TRBV6-3
size: NA

DNA: TGTGCCACCAGCAGAGGGGATGGCTACACCTTC
CDR3: CATSRGDGYTF
J: TRBJ1-2
D: NA
V: TRBV15
size: NA

DNA: TGCGCCAGCAGCCAAGATGTAAATACCTACGAGCAGTACTTC
CDR3: CASSQDVNTYEQYF
J: TRBJ2-7
D: NA
V: TRBV4-3
size: NA

DNA: TGCAGCGTTGATGGGACAGGGGGCGACTATGGCTACACCTTC
CDR3: CSVDGTGGDYGYTF
J: TRBJ1-2
D: TRBD1
V: TRBV29-1
size: NA

DNA: TGTGCCAGCAGTATTGGCGGGGGGGCCGCGGATACGCAGTATTTT
CDR3: CASSIGGGAADTQYF
J: TRBJ2-3
D: TRBD2
V: TRBV6-2/TRBV6-3
size: NA

DNA: TGCAGTGCTATTACCGACAGGGAGCCCTACGAGCAGTACTTC
CDR3: CSAITDREPYEQYF
J: TRBJ2-7
D: TRBD1
V: TRBV20-1
size: NA

DNA: TGCGCCAGCAGCTCCCCCCCGGGCGGTGAGCAGTTCTTC
CDR3: CASSSPPGGEQFF
J: TRBJ2-1
D: NA
V: TRBV5-1
size: NA

DNA: TGCAGTGCTTCGCCGGGACTAGTCAGAGAGACCCAGTACTTC
CDR3: CSASPGLVRETQYF
J: TRBJ2-5
D: TRBD2
V: TRBV20-1
size: NA

DNA: TGTGCCAGCAGCTTAGCCCTCGAAGGAATAGCTTTCTTT
CDR3: CASSLALEGIAFF
J: TRBJ1-1
D: NA
V: TRBV11-1
size: NA

DNA: TGTGCCAGCAGTTTAGCGCTGGGACAGGGGATCGAGCAGTACTTC
CDR3: CASSLALGQGIEQYF
J: TRBJ2-7
D: TRBD1
V: TRBV12-3/TRBV12-4
size: NA

DNA: TGTGCCAGCAGCCATCAGGGTCGGAACACCGGGGAGCTGTTTTTT
CDR3: CASSHQGRNTGELFF
J: TRBJ2-2
D: NA
V: TRBV3-1
size: NA

DNA: TGTGCCAGCAGTTCTCCCCAGGGGCGGGGGGCCTACGAGCAGTACTTC
CDR3: CASSSPQGRGAYEQYF
J: TRBJ2-7
D: TRBD2
V: TRBV28
size: NA

DNA: TGTGCCAGCAGTTTAGAGCGCACTGAAGCTTTCTTT
CDR3: CASSLERTEAFF
J: TRBJ1-1
D: NA
V: TRBV12-3/TRBV12-4
size: NA

DNA: TGTGCCAGCAGCTCATCCGGGAACACTGAAGCTTTCTTT
CDR3: CASSSSGNTEAFF
J: TRBJ1-1
D: NA
V: TRBV7-9
size: NA

DNA: TGCGCCAGCAGCGGGGGGACGGCGAACATTAATGAAAAACTGTTTTTT
CDR3: CASSGGTANINEKLFF
J: TRBJ1-4
D: NA
V: TRBV5-1
size: NA